This T cell receptor (beta chain) was identified in a study of cytomegalovirus exposure and HLA in healthy donors. The primer mix had 60 Vbeta and 13 Jbeta primers. Using immunoSEQ multiplex PCR, the repertoire was profiled, and TCRdb retains in-frame clones only, with some absent. The sample records about 130,000 clones, about 73% being singletons. Notes on the study in general: Whilst most TCR sequences proved rare, a subset of public TCRs occurred across many donors. Among the CMV-associated chains, three were confirmed in vitro as specific for CMV antigens. HLA alleles were associated with 18,000 or so TCR beta sequences in a later analysis at 0.05 false discovery rate.

The CDR3 has 15 amino acids. The germline gives CDR1 SEHNR, CDR2 FQNEAQ (reference sequence). V was clipped by 5 bases and J by 0 bases, with 10 bases between them. To note about this clone: Its antigen is unidentified.

The material sequenced was PBMCs. This sequence was found in a woman in her sixties or seventies in good health and CMV-seropositive. The chain recombines TRBV7-9 with TRBJ1-4, with D hard to call. The CDR3: CASSRLPTTNEKLFF. The CDR3 coding sequence is TGTGCCAGCAGCCGACTACCCACAACTAATGAAAAACTGTTTTTT.